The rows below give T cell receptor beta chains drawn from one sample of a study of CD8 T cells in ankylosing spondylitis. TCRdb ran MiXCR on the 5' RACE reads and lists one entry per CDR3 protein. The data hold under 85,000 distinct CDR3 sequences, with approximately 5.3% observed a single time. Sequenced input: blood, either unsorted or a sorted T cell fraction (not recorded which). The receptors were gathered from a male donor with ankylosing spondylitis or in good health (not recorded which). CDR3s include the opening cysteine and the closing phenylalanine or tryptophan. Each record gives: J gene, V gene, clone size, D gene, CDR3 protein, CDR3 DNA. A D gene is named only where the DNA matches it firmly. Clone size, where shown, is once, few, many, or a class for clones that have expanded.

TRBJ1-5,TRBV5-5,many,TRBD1,CASSKGQGPNQPQHF,TGTGCCAGCAGCAAAGGACAGGGGCCAAATCAGCCCCAGCATTTT
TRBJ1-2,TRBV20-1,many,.,CSAPWSAWAPNYGYTF,TGCAGTGCCCCTTGGAGTGCTTGGGCCCCTAACTATGGCTACACCTTC
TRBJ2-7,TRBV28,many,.,CASKSPEGGGVYEQYF,TGTGCCAGCAAGTCTCCTGAGGGGGGCGGGGTTTACGAGCAGTACTTC
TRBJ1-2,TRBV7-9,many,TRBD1,CASSLRDRGFGGYTF,TGTGCCAGCAGCCTCCGGGACAGGGGATTTGGAGGCTACACCTTC
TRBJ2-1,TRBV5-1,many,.,CASSLAITSGGANEQFF,TGCGCCAGCAGCTTGGCCATTACCTCTGGGGGAGCCAATGAGCAGTTCTTC
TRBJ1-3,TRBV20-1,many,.,CSARDDRTGNTIYF,TGCAGTGCTAGAGATGACAGAACTGGAAACACCATATATTTT
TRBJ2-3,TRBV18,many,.,CASSQQAGRTDTQYF,TGTGCCAGCTCACAGCAGGCAGGGCGCACAGATACGCAGTATTTT
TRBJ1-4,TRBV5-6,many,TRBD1,CASSSTSDRDNEKLFF,TGTGCCAGCAGCTCTACCTCGGACAGGGATAATGAAAAACTGTTTTTT
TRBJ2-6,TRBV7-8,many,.,CASSLGQGIRSGANVLTF,TGTGCCAGCAGCTTAGGGCAGGGAATTCGGTCTGGGGCCAACGTCCTGACTTTC
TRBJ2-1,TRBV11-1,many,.,CASSSRQVREQFF,TGTGCCAGCAGCTCTCGACAGGTCCGGGAGCAGTTCTTC
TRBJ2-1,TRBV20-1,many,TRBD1,CSAIWTGSNLNEQFF,TGCAGTGCTATTTGGACAGGCTCGAACCTCAATGAGCAGTTCTTC
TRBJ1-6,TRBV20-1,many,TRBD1,CSARDAGTGARNSPLHF,TGCAGTGCTAGAGACGCCGGGACAGGGGCGAGGAATTCACCCCTCCACTTT
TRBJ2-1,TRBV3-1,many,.,CASSPRTGTPTYNEQFF,TGTGCCAGCAGCCCCCGAACCGGGACACCGACCTACAATGAGCAGTTCTTC
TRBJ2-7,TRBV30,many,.,CAWAKGNYEQYF,TGTGCCTGGGCAAAAGGAAACTACGAGCAGTACTTC
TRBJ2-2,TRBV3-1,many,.,CASSRTGELFF,TGTGCCAGCAGCCGTACCGGGGAGCTGTTTTTT
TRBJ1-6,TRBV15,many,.,CATSRDRNGGSPLHF,TGTGCCACCAGCAGAGATCGGAACGGAGGCTCCCCCCTCCACTTT
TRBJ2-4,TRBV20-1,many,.,CSARSPGENIQYF,TGCAGTGCTAGATCTCCAGGGGAAAACATTCAGTACTTC
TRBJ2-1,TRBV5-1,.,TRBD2,CASSSPSGGDYNEQFF,TGCGCCAGCAGCTCACCTAGCGGGGGCGACTACAATGAGCAGTTCTTC
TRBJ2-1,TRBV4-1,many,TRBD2,CASSQGRGVYNEQFF,TGCGCCAGCAGCCAAGGGCGGGGGGTCTACAATGAGCAGTTCTTC
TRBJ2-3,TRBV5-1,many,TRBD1,CASSPGQIADTQYF,TGCGCCAGCAGCCCGGGACAGATCGCAGATACGCAGTATTTT
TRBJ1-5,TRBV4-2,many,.,CASSQDRNIKPQHF,TGTGCCAGCAGCCAAGACAGGAACATCAAGCCCCAGCATTTT
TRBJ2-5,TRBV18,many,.,CASSPPEGQETQYF,TGTGCCAGCTCACCACCGGAGGGACAAGAGACCCAGTACTTC
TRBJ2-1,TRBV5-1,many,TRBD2,CASRSSGGLSYNEQFF,TGCGCCAGCAGGTCTAGCGGGGGGTTATCCTACAATGAGCAGTTCTTC
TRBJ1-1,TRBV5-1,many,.,CASSLEGVTEAFF,TGCGCCAGCAGCTTGGAGGGGGTCACTGAAGCTTTCTTT
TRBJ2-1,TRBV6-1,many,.,CASSVMTREQFF,TGTGCCAGCAGTGTTATGACTAGGGAGCAGTTCTTC
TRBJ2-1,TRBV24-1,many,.,CATSDQAANNEQFF,TGTGCCACCAGTGATCAGGCAGCTAACAATGAGCAGTTCTTC
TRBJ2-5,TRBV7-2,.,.,CASSLVYETQYF,TGTGCCAGCAGCTTGGTTTATGAGACCCAGTACTTC
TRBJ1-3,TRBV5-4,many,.,CASSWVRWGPGNTIYF,TGTGCCAGCAGCTGGGTGCGCTGGGGGCCTGGAAACACCATATATTTT
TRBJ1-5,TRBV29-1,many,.,CSVGEGTLNQPQHF,TGCAGCGTTGGGGAGGGAACATTAAATCAGCCCCAGCATTTT
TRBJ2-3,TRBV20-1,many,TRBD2,CSAASGGATDTQYF,TGCAGTGCAGCTAGCGGGGGGGCGACAGATACGCAGTATTTT
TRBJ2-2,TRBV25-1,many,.,CASSGYEQGYTGELFF,TGTGCCAGCAGTGGTTACGAACAGGGCTACACCGGGGAGCTGTTTTTT
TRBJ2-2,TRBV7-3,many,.,CASSVSNTGELFF,TGTGCCAGCAGCGTCTCGAACACCGGGGAGCTGTTTTTT
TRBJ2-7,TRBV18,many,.,CASSRGLGSEQYF,TGTGCCAGCTCACGGGGACTGGGTAGCGAGCAGTACTTC
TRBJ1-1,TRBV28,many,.,CASIPNRAAKTEAFF,TGTGCCAGCATTCCGAACAGGGCTGCGAAAACTGAAGCTTTCTTT
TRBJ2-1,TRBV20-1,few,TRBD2,CSARDQGGGGGGYNEQFF,TGCAGTGCTAGAGATCAAGGTGGAGGCGGGGGGGGCTATAATGAGCAGTTCTTC
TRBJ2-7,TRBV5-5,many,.,CASSLAANSYEQYF,TGTGCCAGCAGCTTGGCTGCTAACTCCTACGAGCAGTACTTC
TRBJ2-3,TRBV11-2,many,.,CASSHGSDTQYF,TGTGCCAGCAGCCACGGGTCTGATACGCAGTATTTT
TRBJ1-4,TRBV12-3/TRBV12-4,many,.,CASSRGQTPNEKLFF,TGTGCCAGCAGCCGCGGACAGACCCCTAATGAAAAACTGTTTTTT
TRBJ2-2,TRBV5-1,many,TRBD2,CASSLASGGAGTGELFF,TGCGCCAGCAGCTTGGCTAGCGGGGGGGCCGGCACCGGGGAGCTGTTTTTT
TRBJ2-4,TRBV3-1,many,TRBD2,CASSRGSSGGIAKNIQYF,TGTGCCAGCAGCCGAGGTTCTAGCGGGGGGATAGCCAAAAACATTCAGTACTTC
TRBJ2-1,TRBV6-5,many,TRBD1,CASSYSQDRGDNEQFF,TGTGCCAGCAGTTACTCGCAGGACAGGGGGGACAATGAGCAGTTCTTC
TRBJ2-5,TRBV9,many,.,CASSVGQGTHETQYF,TGTGCCAGCAGCGTAGGGCAGGGGACGCATGAGACCCAGTACTTC
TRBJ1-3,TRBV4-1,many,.,CASSLDRASGNTIYF,TGCGCCAGCAGCCTCGACCGGGCCTCTGGAAACACCATATATTTT
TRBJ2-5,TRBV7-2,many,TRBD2,CASSFAGGLGETQYF,TGTGCCAGCAGCTTTGCGGGGGGGCTGGGAGAGACCCAGTACTTC
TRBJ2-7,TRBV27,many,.,CASSRVGYYEQYF,TGTGCCAGCAGTCGCGTAGGGTACTACGAGCAGTACTTC
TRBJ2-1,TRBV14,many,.,CASSHGGLYNEQFF,TGTGCCAGCAGCCACGGCGGGCTTTACAATGAGCAGTTCTTC
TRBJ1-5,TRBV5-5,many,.,CASSLDGAADQPQHF,TGTGCCAGCAGCTTGGATGGGGCAGCCGATCAGCCCCAGCATTTT
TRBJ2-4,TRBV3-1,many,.,CASSFVDKNIQYF,TGTGCCAGCAGCTTCGTGGACAAAAACATTCAGTACTTC
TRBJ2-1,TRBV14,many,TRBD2,CASSPLGTSGDYEQFF,TGTGCCAGCAGCCCTCTTGGGACTAGCGGGGATTATGAGCAGTTCTTC
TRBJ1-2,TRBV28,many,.,CASSLGFGYTF,TGTGCCAGCAGCTTAGGGTTTGGCTACACCTTC
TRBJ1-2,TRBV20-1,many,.,CSASPSSYGYTF,TGCAGTGCCAGCCCTTCGAGCTATGGCTACACCTTC
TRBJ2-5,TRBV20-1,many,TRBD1,CSAGGQAQETQYF,TGCAGTGCTGGGGGACAGGCCCAAGAGACCCAGTACTTC
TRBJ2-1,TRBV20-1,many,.,CSARIGAGFNNEQFF,TGCAGTGCTAGAATAGGTGCTGGGTTTAACAATGAGCAGTTCTTC